Below, 17 T cell receptor beta chains from the same sample are listed, as sequenced in a study of cytomegalovirus exposure and HLA in healthy donors (dated by TCRdb to 2016 to 2017). The method was the immunoSEQ multiplex PCR assay. For the multiplex PCR, a mixture combining 60 forward primers for TCR Vbeta segments and 13 reverse primers for TCR Jbeta segments was used. What TCRdb holds here is the immuneACCESS table cut down to in-frame rearrangements. Part of the clones is not present; checked against another copy, under half of the missing clones reflect an unresolved V gene, and the others are unexplained. This sample's table lists about 120,000 clones. The ten top clones hold 3.6% of the sample. The sequenced sample was PBMCs. The receptors shown here come from a man between 18 and 35 years old in good health and CMV-seronegative.

The chain has TRBV6-1 and TRBJ1-2, with a possible D match to TRBD1 (6 bases). CDR3 length: 14 residues. CDR1 is MNHNS, CDR2 SASEGT, per germline. The V gene lost 4 bases and the J gene lost 2 bases, with 11 bases spanning the gap. This chain's CDR3 is CASSGDRRNYGYTF. The CDR3 nucleotides are TGTGCCAGCAGTGGAGACAGGAGAAACTATGGCTACACCTTC.

CDR3 in amino acids: CASSVSGRVKDTQYF. CDR3 bases: TGTGCCAGCAGCGTTAGCGGGAGAGTGAAAGATACGCAGTATTTT. The J gene is TRBJ2-3, the V gene TRBV9, with 9 bases fitting TRBD2. Unmatched junction bases numbered 6, after V lost 2 bases and J lost 5 bases. CDR1 is SGDLS and CDR2 is YYNGEE in the germline V gene. The CDR3 spans 15 residues.

The chain has TRBV6-4 and TRBJ2-3; 10 nucleotides agree with TRBD2. The CDR3 consists of 15 residues. Looked up from germline, CDR1 is MRHNA and CDR2 is SNTAGT. The J segment lost 1 base and the V segment lost 2 bases, leaving 0 bases of the junction unmatched. The CDR3 reads CASSDTSGGTDTQYF. The CDR3 DNA reads TGTGCCAGCAGTGACACTAGCGGGGGCACAGATACGCAGTATTTT.

The CDR3 DNA reads TGTGCCAGCAGCAGGACAGGGAACACTGAAGCTTTCTTT. Its translation is CASSRTGNTEAFF. The J gene is TRBJ1-1, the V gene TRBV6-4; TRBD1 matches 7 bases. CDR1 and CDR2 from the germline V gene are MRHNA and SNTAGT. The CDR3 is 13 amino acids. Trimming removed 6 bases from V and 1 base from J; junction bases left unmatched: 2.

The chain uses TRBV7-2 and TRBJ2-7, with 12 bases aligning to TRBD2. The CDR3 is 17 residues long. J was trimmed by 3 bases and V by 4 bases; bases with no gene match: 10. CDR1 and CDR2 from the germline V gene are SGHTA and FQGNSA. CDR3 in amino acids: CASSSSTTSGRLYEQYF. CDR3 in DNA: TGTGCCAGCAGCTCCTCCACAACTAGCGGGAGGCTCTACGAGCAGTACTTC.

This chain uses TRBV5-4 with TRBJ2-7; TRBD2 aligns across 7 bases. The CDR3 has 15 residues. V gave up 3 bases and J gave up 3 bases; unmatched junction bases: 9. CDR1 is SGHNT and CDR2 is YYREEE in the germline V gene (reference sequence). The CDR3 here is CASSSLQGGLYEQYF. CDR3 DNA: TGTGCCAGCAGCTCCCTCCAGGGAGGGCTCTACGAGCAGTACTTC.

This chain connects TRBV27 to TRBJ2-5; a weak D match, TRBD1 (6 bases). The CDR3 extends over 15 amino acids. Germline values: CDR1 MNHEY, CDR2 SMNVEV (reference sequence). V was cut by 6 bases and J by 1 base, with 15 bases left in between. The CDR3 reads CASRAQGSGQETQYF. CDR3 coding DNA: TGTGCCAGCAGAGCCCAGGGGTCAGGCCAAGAGACCCAGTACTTC.

CDR3 amino acids: CASSLGTNNEQFF. The CDR3 nucleotides read TGCGCCAGCAGCTTGGGTACTAACAATGAGCAGTTCTTC. This chain connects TRBV5-1 to TRBJ2-1; D is ambiguous. The CDR3 consists of 13 residues. Germline V gene data show CDR1 as SGHRS and CDR2 as YFSETQ. V lost 0 bases, J lost 5 bases, and 6 bases lay in between.

The chain employs TRBV4-1 and TRBJ2-2; 11 bases agree with TRBD2. With 3 bases clipped from V and 4 bases from J, the junction kept 10 bases outside the gene matches. The CDR3 sequence is 18 residues long. Germline-derived CDR1 and CDR2 are MGHRA and YSYEKL. As DNA, the CDR3 is TGCGCCAGCAGCCAGGACCAACTAGCGGGGGCCCCCACCGGGGAGCTGTTTTTT. It translates to CASSQDQLAGAPTGELFF.

This rearrangement joins TRBV15 to TRBJ2-5, with 14 bases fitting TRBD2. Matching the DNA end better, TRBJ2-7 makes the J call doubtful. The CDR3 length is 17 residues. Germline V CDR1 and CDR2: LNHNV, YYDKDF (reference sequence). The CDR3 coding sequence is TGTGCCACCAGCAGAACCGGGACTAGCGGGAGTCGTTCCGAGCAGTACTTC. Amino acid sequence: CATSRTGTSGSRSEQYF.

V gene TRBV11-3 combines with J gene TRBJ2-5; D possibly corresponds to TRBD2 (6 bases). There are 13 residues in the CDR3. The germline V and J ends were trimmed by 4 bases and 3 bases, with 9 bases remaining between them. CDR1 SGHNT and CDR2 YENEEA come from the germline V gene. The CDR3 coding sequence is TGTGCCAGCAGCTGGGACTCCGAAGAGACCCAGTACTTC. It translates to CASSWDSEETQYF.

The chain combines TRBV28 with TRBJ2-7; the match to TRBD1 covers 9 bases. Germline-derived CDR1 and CDR2 are MDHEN and SYDVKM. V lost 8 bases and J lost 7; bases outside the gene matches: 12. The CDR3 loop spans 14 amino acids. The CDR3 nucleotides are TGTGCCAGCCGGGGCGGGACAGGGCTTAGGGAGCAGTACTTC. It is translated as CASRGGTGLREQYF. The full variable domain, in which reference TRBV28 and TRBJ2-7 provide the parts outside the CDR3, is DVKVTQSSRYLVKRTGEKVFLECVQDMDHENMFWYRQDPGLGLRLIYFSYDVKMKEKGDIPEGYSVSREKKERFSLILESASTNQTSMYLCASRGGTGLREQYFGPGTRLTVT.

This chain uses TRBV12-5 with TRBJ2-5; the D gene is possibly TRBD1 (5 bases). The CDR3 has 14 amino acids. From germline, CDR1 is LGHNT and CDR2 FRNRAP. The V gene lost 7 bases and the J gene lost 5 bases, with 17 bases spanning the gap. CDR3 in amino acids: CASAATDGLETQYF. The CDR3 region has the DNA TGTGCTAGTGCAGCGACAGACGGGTTGGAGACCCAGTACTTC.

The CDR3 here is CASSRTGGFTEAFF. CDR3 nucleotide sequence: TGTGCCAGCAGTCGGACAGGGGGCTTTACTGAAGCTTTCTTT. The rearrangement links TRBV6-5 to TRBJ1-1; 11 bases align to TRBD1. This CDR3 is 14 amino acids long. Germline CDR1 is MNHEY and CDR2 is SVGAGI. The V gene end was trimmed by 5 bases and the J gene end by 5 bases; junction bases not matched to a gene: 4.

The chain uses TRBV7-8 and TRBJ1-3, with D perhaps TRBD1 (6 bases). This CDR3 has 16 residues. From germline, CDR1 is SGHVS and CDR2 FQNEAQ. The germline V and J ends were trimmed by 5 bases and 0 bases, with 14 bases remaining between them. CDR3 sequence: CASSPGGSISGNTIYF. The CDR3 DNA reads as TGTGCCAGCAGCCCGGGGGGCAGTATCTCTGGAAACACCATATATTTT. Complete variable domain (other parts from reference TRBV7-8 and TRBJ1-3): GAGVSQSPRYKVAKRGQDVALRCDPISGHVSLFWYQQALGQGPEFLTYFQNEAQLDKSGLPSDRFFAERPEGSVSTLKIQRTQQEDSAVYLCASSPGGSISGNTIYFGEGSWLTVV.

The rearrangement uses TRBV30 and TRBJ1-6, with a weak D call TRBD1 (5 bases). The CDR3 spans 14 residues. CDR1 is GTSNPN, CDR2 SVGIG, per germline (reference sequence). Trimming pared 1 base from V and 9 bases from J, leaving 13 bases between. The CDR3 reads CAWSATRGSSPLHF. CDR3 DNA: TGTGCCTGGAGTGCGACTAGGGGAAGTTCACCCCTCCACTTT.

The V gene is TRBV18, the J gene TRBJ1-3; D is possibly TRBD1 (6 bases). Trimming took off 1 base at V and 1 base at J, with 17 bases between the two ends. Germline assignment: CDR1 KGHSH and CDR2 LQKENI. The CDR3 consists of 18 residues. The CDR3, as DNA: TGTGCCAGCTCACCACTAAGGGGGATTTGGAGGTCTGGAAACACCATATATTTT. Its translation is CASSPLRGIWRSGNTIYF.